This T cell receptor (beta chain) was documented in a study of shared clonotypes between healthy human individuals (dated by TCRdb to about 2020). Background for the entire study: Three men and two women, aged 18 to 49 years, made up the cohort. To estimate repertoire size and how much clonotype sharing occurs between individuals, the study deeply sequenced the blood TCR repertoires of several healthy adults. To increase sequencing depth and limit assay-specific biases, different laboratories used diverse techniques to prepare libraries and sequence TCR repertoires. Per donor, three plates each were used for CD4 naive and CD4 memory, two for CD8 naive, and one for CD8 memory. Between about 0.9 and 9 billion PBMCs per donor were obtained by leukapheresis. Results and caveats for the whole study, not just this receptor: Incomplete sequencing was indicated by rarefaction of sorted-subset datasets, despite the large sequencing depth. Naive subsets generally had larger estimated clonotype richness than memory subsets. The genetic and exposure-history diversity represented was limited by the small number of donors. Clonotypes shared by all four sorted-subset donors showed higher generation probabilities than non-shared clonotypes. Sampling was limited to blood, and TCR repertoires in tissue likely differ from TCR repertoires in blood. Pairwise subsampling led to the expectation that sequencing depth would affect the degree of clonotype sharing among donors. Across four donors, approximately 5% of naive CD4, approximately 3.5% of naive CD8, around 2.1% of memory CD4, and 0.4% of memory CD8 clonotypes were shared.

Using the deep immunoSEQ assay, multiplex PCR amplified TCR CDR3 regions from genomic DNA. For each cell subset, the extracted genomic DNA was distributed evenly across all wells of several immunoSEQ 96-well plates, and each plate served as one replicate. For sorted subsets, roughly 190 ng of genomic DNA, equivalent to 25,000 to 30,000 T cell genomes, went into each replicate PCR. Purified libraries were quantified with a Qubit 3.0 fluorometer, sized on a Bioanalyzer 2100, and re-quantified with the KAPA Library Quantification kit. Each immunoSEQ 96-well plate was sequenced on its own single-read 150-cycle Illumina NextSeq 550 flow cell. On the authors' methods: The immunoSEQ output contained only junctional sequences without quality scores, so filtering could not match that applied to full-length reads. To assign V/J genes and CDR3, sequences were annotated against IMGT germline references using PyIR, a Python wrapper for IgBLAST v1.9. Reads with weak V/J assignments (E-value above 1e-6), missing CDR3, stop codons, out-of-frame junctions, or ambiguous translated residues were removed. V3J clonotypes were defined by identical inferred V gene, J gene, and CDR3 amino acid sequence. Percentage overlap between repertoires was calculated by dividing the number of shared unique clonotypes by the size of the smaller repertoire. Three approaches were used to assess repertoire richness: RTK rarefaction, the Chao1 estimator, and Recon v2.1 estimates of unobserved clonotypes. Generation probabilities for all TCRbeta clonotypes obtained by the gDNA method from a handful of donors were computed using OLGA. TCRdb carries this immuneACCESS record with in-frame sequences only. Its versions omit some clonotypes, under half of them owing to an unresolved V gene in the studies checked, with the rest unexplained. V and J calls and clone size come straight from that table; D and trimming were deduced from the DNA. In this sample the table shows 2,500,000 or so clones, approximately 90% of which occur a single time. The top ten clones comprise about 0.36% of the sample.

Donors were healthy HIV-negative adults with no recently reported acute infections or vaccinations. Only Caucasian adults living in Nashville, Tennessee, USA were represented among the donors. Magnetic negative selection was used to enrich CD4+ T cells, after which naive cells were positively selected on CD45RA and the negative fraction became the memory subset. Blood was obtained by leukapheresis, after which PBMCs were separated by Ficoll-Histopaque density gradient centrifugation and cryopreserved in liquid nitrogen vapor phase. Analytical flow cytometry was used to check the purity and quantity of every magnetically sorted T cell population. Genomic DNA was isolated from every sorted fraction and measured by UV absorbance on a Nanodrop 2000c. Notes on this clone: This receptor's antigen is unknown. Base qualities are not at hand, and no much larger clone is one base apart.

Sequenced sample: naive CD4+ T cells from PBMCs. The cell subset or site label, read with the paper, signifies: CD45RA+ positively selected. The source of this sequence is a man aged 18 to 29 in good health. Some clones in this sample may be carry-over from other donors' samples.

The base sequence is TGCAGCGTTACTGCTGGGGCGGAGACCCAGTACTTC. This sequence encodes CSVTAGAETQYF. This chain is built from TRBV29-1 and TRBJ2-5; a weak D assignment points to TRBD1 (5 bases agree). Spanning cysteine to phenylalanine, the CDR3 consists of 12 amino acids. Only CDR3 DNA remains: 36 bases, in frame from the first base. From the germline V gene, CDR1 is SQVTM and CDR2 is ANQGSEA. At the junction V is shortened by 5 bases and J by 5 bases, with 12 bases in between.